The rows below give T cell receptor beta chains drawn from one sample of a study of beta chain features in type 1 diabetes. The assay was immunoSEQ multiplex PCR, and TCRdb's table has in-frame clones only and misses some. The data contain approximately 84,000 clones, around a third of them singletons. Sequenced sample: stem cell memory CD4+ T cells from blood. The receptors originated from a woman aged 18-29 years in good health. CDR3s include the opening cysteine and the closing phenylalanine or tryptophan. The order of the fields is V gene, D gene, J gene, clone size, CDR3 protein, CDR3 DNA. D genes are given only for firm matches. Size values are once, few and many counts, or a class for expanded clones, and some rows have none.

v_call: TRBV30; d_call: TRBD1; j_call: TRBJ1-4; clone_size: -; cdr3_aa: CAWRGGTGEKLFF; cdr3_nt: TGTGCCTGGAGGGGAGGGACAGGTGAAAAACTGTTTTTT
v_call: TRBV15; d_call: -; j_call: TRBJ1-2; clone_size: -; cdr3_aa: CATSRDGGTYGYTF; cdr3_nt: TGTGCCACCAGCAGAGATGGGGGGACCTATGGCTACACCTTC
v_call: TRBV7-2; d_call: TRBD1; j_call: TRBJ1-1; clone_size: -; cdr3_aa: CASSLRYSGGITEAFF; cdr3_nt: TGTGCCAGCAGCTTACGTTATTCAGGGGGCATCACTGAAGCTTTCTTT
v_call: TRBV9; d_call: TRBD2; j_call: TRBJ2-1; clone_size: few; cdr3_aa: CASSPRGGGRSRNEQFF; cdr3_nt: TGTGCCAGCAGCCCCCGGGGAGGCGGGAGGTCTCGAAATGAGCAGTTCTTC
v_call: TRBV10-3; d_call: -; j_call: TRBJ2-4; clone_size: many; cdr3_aa: CAISEETDIQYF; cdr3_nt: TGTGCCATCAGTGAGGAAACGGACATTCAGTACTTC
v_call: TRBV5-1; d_call: -; j_call: TRBJ2-7; clone_size: -; cdr3_aa: CASSLGRDSLEQYF; cdr3_nt: TGCGCCAGCAGCCTGGGAAGGGACTCTCTGGAGCAGTACTTC
v_call: TRBV7-2; d_call: -; j_call: TRBJ2-7; clone_size: few; cdr3_aa: CASSRQSYEQYF; cdr3_nt: TGTGCCAGCAGCCGACAGTCCTACGAGCAGTACTTC
v_call: TRBV12-5; d_call: -; j_call: TRBJ1-2; clone_size: -; cdr3_aa: CASGLVVSRTANYGYTF; cdr3_nt: TGTGCTAGTGGTTTGGTAGTGAGTCGCACCGCTAACTATGGCTACACCTTC
v_call: TRBV4-1; d_call: TRBD2; j_call: TRBJ2-3; clone_size: -; cdr3_aa: CASSHPGGADTQYF; cdr3_nt: TGCGCCAGCAGCCACCCGGGGGGGGCAGATACGCAGTATTTT
v_call: TRBV19; d_call: TRBD1; j_call: TRBJ1-3; clone_size: -; cdr3_aa: CASSMDRAGNTIYF; cdr3_nt: TGTGCCAGTAGTATGGACAGGGCAGGAAACACCATATATTTT
v_call: TRBV30; d_call: -; j_call: TRBJ2-7; clone_size: -; cdr3_aa: CAWKLAGDFYEQYF; cdr3_nt: TGTGCCTGGAAACTGGCAGGGGATTTTTACGAGCAGTACTTC
v_call: TRBV19; d_call: TRBD1; j_call: TRBJ1-5; clone_size: -; cdr3_aa: CASSIGSDRDNQPQHF; cdr3_nt: TGTGCCAGTAGTATAGGTTCGGACAGGGACAATCAGCCCCAGCATTTT
v_call: TRBV2; d_call: TRBD2; j_call: TRBJ2-3; clone_size: -; cdr3_aa: CASSSGRSTSSTDTQYF; cdr3_nt: TGTGCCAGCAGTAGCGGGAGGAGTACGTCTAGCACAGATACGCAGTATTTT
v_call: TRBV4-2; d_call: -; j_call: TRBJ2-5; clone_size: -; cdr3_aa: CASSLGGEQETQYF; cdr3_nt: TGTGCCAGCAGCCTAGGAGGGGAACAAGAGACCCAGTACTTC
v_call: TRBV6-1; d_call: -; j_call: TRBJ2-7; clone_size: -; cdr3_aa: CASSGGLIHEQYF; cdr3_nt: TGTGCCAGCAGTGGAGGGCTGATCCACGAGCAGTACTTC
v_call: TRBV7-9; d_call: -; j_call: TRBJ1-6; clone_size: -; cdr3_aa: CASSPGGPLHF; cdr3_nt: TGTGCCAGCAGCCCCGGAGGACCCCTCCACTTT
v_call: TRBV29-1; d_call: TRBD1; j_call: TRBJ1-1; clone_size: few; cdr3_aa: CSARDAGQGEAFF; cdr3_nt: TGCAGCGCACGAGACGCGGGACAGGGGGAAGCTTTCTTT
v_call: TRBV7-3; d_call: TRBD2; j_call: TRBJ2-5; clone_size: few; cdr3_aa: CASSLAGGRRETQYF; cdr3_nt: TGTGCCAGCAGCTTAGCGGGGGGGCGGCGGGAGACCCAGTACTTC
v_call: TRBV29-1; d_call: TRBD1; j_call: TRBJ1-1; clone_size: -; cdr3_aa: CSVEDYPMDRGRKNTEAFF; cdr3_nt: TGCAGCGTTGAAGATTATCCCATGGACAGGGGGCGCAAGAACACTGAAGCTTTCTTT
v_call: TRBV2; d_call: -; j_call: TRBJ1-6; clone_size: few; cdr3_aa: CASSAGQFNSPLHF; cdr3_nt: TGTGCCAGCAGTGCAGGGCAGTTCAATTCACCCCTCCACTTT
v_call: TRBV14; d_call: -; j_call: TRBJ1-2; clone_size: -; cdr3_aa: CASSQDTGRPNLVYGYTF; cdr3_nt: TGTGCCAGCAGCCAAGATACAGGACGCCCAAACCTAGTCTATGGCTACACCTTC
v_call: TRBV4-1; d_call: TRBD1; j_call: TRBJ1-2; clone_size: -; cdr3_aa: CASSQELGQTDRGYTF; cdr3_nt: TGCGCCAGCAGCCAAGAATTGGGACAGACTGATCGAGGCTACACCTTC
v_call: TRBV20-1; d_call: -; j_call: TRBJ2-7; clone_size: -; cdr3_aa: CSAGEPYEQYF; cdr3_nt: TGCAGTGCAGGAGAACCCTACGAGCAGTACTTC
v_call: TRBV7-2; d_call: TRBD1; j_call: TRBJ2-3; clone_size: many; cdr3_aa: CASSLMGTGVDTQYF; cdr3_nt: TGTGCCAGCAGCCTCATGGGGACAGGGGTCGATACGCAGTATTTT
v_call: TRBV4-1; d_call: -; j_call: TRBJ1-1; clone_size: -; cdr3_aa: CASSQDLSRDTEAFF; cdr3_nt: TGCGCCAGCAGCCAAGATCTAAGCAGGGACACTGAAGCTTTCTTT
v_call: TRBV11-2; d_call: TRBD1; j_call: TRBJ1-1; clone_size: -; cdr3_aa: CATHRTGGFANTEAFF; cdr3_nt: TGTGCCACACACAGGACAGGGGGCTTCGCGAACACTGAAGCTTTCTTT
v_call: TRBV7-2; d_call: TRBD2; j_call: TRBJ2-1; clone_size: -; cdr3_aa: CASSLVGTSGGVSYNEQFF; cdr3_nt: TGTGCCAGCAGCTTAGTTGGGACTAGCGGGGGGGTGTCCTACAATGAGCAGTTCTTC
v_call: TRBV19; d_call: -; j_call: TRBJ2-1; clone_size: -; cdr3_aa: CASSPSGRNHNEQFF; cdr3_nt: TGTGCCAGTAGTCCAAGCGGTCGCAACCACAATGAGCAGTTCTTC